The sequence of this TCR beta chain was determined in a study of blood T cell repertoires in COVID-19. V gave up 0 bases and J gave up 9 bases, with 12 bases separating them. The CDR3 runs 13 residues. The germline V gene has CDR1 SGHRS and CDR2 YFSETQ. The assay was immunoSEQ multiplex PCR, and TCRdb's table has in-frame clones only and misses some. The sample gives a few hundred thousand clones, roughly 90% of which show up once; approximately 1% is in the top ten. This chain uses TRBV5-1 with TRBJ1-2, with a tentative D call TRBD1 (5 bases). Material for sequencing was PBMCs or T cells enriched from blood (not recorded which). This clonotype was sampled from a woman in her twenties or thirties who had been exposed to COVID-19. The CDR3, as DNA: TGCGCCAGCAGCTTGGCCTGGGACTTGAGCTACACCTTC. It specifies CASSLAWDLSYTF.